The rows below give T cell receptor beta chains drawn from one sample of a study of shared clonotypes between healthy human individuals. Sequencing was performed with immunoSEQ multiplex PCR; in TCRdb, only in-frame clones are kept and a portion is missing. This sample has around 700,000 clones; roughly 70% occur once, and the top ten carry approximately 1.8%. Material for sequencing was memory CD4+ T cells sorted from blood. These receptors all stem from a woman younger than 45 in good health. Each CDR3 is given with its conserved first and last residue. A D gene is named only where the DNA matches it firmly. Clone size, where shown, is once, few, many, or a class for clones that have expanded.

CDR3 protein: CASSLRQPTDTQYF; CDR3 DNA: TGCGCCAGCAGCTTGCGACAGCCCACAGATACGCAGTATTTT; V gene: TRBV5-1; D gene: NA; J gene: TRBJ2-3; clone size: once; CDR3 length: 14
CDR3 protein: CASSLAGVNTGELFF; CDR3 DNA: TGCGCCAGCAGCTTAGCGGGGGTGAACACCGGGGAGCTGTTTTTT; V gene: TRBV5-1; D gene: TRBD2; J gene: TRBJ2-2; clone size: NA; CDR3 length: 15
CDR3 protein: CASSGKGGQGIYEQYF; CDR3 DNA: TGTGCCAGCAGCGGGAAAGGGGGACAGGGAATTTACGAGCAGTACTTC; V gene: TRBV9; D gene: TRBD1; J gene: TRBJ2-7; clone size: NA; CDR3 length: 16
CDR3 protein: CASSPSDSYYYPQHF; CDR3 DNA: TGTGCCAGCAGCCCGTCCGACAGCTATTACTATCCCCAGCATTTT; V gene: TRBV28; D gene: NA; J gene: TRBJ1-5; clone size: few; CDR3 length: 15
CDR3 protein: CASGLGQGLGGEQFF; CDR3 DNA: TGTGCTAGTGGTTTAGGACAGGGGTTAGGAGGTGAGCAGTTCTTC; V gene: TRBV12-5; D gene: TRBD1; J gene: TRBJ2-1; clone size: NA; CDR3 length: 15
CDR3 protein: CASSFGTGVGETQYF; CDR3 DNA: TGTGCCAGCAGTTTTGGGACAGGGGTTGGGGAGACCCAGTACTTC; V gene: TRBV6-5; D gene: TRBD1; J gene: TRBJ2-5; clone size: NA; CDR3 length: 15
CDR3 protein: CASSESRAGGGEQFF; CDR3 DNA: TGCGCCAGCAGTGAGTCGAGGGCGGGAGGAGGTGAGCAGTTCTTC; V gene: TRBV10-1; D gene: TRBD2; J gene: TRBJ2-1; clone size: NA; CDR3 length: 15
CDR3 protein: CASSIPGAGETQYF; CDR3 DNA: TGTGCCAGCAGCATCCCAGGGGCGGGTGAGACCCAGTACTTC; V gene: TRBV14; D gene: NA; J gene: TRBJ2-5; clone size: once; CDR3 length: 14
CDR3 protein: CASSLSLDRAPYEQYF; CDR3 DNA: TGTGCCAGCAGTTTATCCCTGGACCGGGCCCCCTACGAGCAGTACTTC; V gene: TRBV27; D gene: NA; J gene: TRBJ2-7; clone size: few; CDR3 length: 16
CDR3 protein: CASSLAVQETQYF; CDR3 DNA: TGCGCCAGCAGCTTGGCGGTCCAAGAGACCCAGTACTTC; V gene: TRBV5-1; D gene: NA; J gene: TRBJ2-5; clone size: NA; CDR3 length: 13
CDR3 protein: CASSLVYRAYEQYF; CDR3 DNA: TGTGCCAGCAGCCTAGTTTACAGGGCCTACGAGCAGTACTTC; V gene: TRBV6-5; D gene: NA; J gene: TRBJ2-7; clone size: few; CDR3 length: 14
CDR3 protein: CASSEPYYEQYF; CDR3 DNA: TGTGCCAGCAGCGAACCTTACTACGAGCAGTACTTC; V gene: TRBV7-2; D gene: NA; J gene: TRBJ2-7; clone size: NA; CDR3 length: 12
CDR3 protein: CASSASGTGGKKLFF; CDR3 DNA: TGTGCCAGCAGCGCCAGCGGGACAGGCGGGAAAAAACTGTTTTTT; V gene: TRBV28; D gene: TRBD1; J gene: TRBJ1-4; clone size: NA; CDR3 length: 15
CDR3 protein: CASSAGTGKYEQYF; CDR3 DNA: TGTGCCAGTAGCGCCGGGACAGGTAAATACGAGCAGTACTTC; V gene: TRBV19; D gene: TRBD1; J gene: TRBJ2-7; clone size: NA; CDR3 length: 14
CDR3 protein: CASMSGGRGELFF; CDR3 DNA: TGTGCCAGCATGAGCGGGGGGCGCGGGGAGCTGTTTTTT; V gene: TRBV6-5; D gene: TRBD2; J gene: TRBJ2-2; clone size: NA; CDR3 length: 13
CDR3 protein: CASSLALGSQETQYF; CDR3 DNA: TGTGCCAGCAGCTTGGCCTTAGGTTCGCAAGAGACCCAGTACTTC; V gene: TRBV5-4; D gene: NA; J gene: TRBJ2-5; clone size: NA; CDR3 length: 15
CDR3 protein: CASNKKGLYNEQFF; CDR3 DNA: TGTGCCAGCAATAAAAAAGGGCTGTACAATGAGCAGTTCTTC; V gene: TRBV6-5; D gene: NA; J gene: TRBJ2-1; clone size: NA; CDR3 length: 14
CDR3 protein: CASREQGLNYGYTF; CDR3 DNA: TGTGCCAGCAGGGAACAGGGACTCAACTATGGCTACACCTTC; V gene: TRBV6-1; D gene: NA; J gene: TRBJ1-2; clone size: NA; CDR3 length: 14
CDR3 protein: CATSAGTGGDQPQHF; CDR3 DNA: TGTGCCACCAGCGCCGGGACAGGGGGCGATCAGCCCCAGCATTTT; V gene: TRBV15; D gene: TRBD1; J gene: TRBJ1-5; clone size: few; CDR3 length: 15
CDR3 protein: CASSPRGGVNEKLFF; CDR3 DNA: TGTGCCAGCAGCCCCCGGGGGGGGGTCAATGAAAAACTGTTTTTT; V gene: TRBV7-6; D gene: NA; J gene: TRBJ1-4; clone size: NA; CDR3 length: 15
CDR3 protein: CASSWASRTGELFF; CDR3 DNA: TGTGCCAGCAGCTGGGCTAGCAGAACCGGGGAGCTGTTTTTT; V gene: TRBV7-2; D gene: NA; J gene: TRBJ2-2; clone size: NA; CDR3 length: 14
CDR3 protein: CASSPLLLNLDTQYF; CDR3 DNA: TGTGCCAGCAGTCCACTACTACTTAACCTAGATACGCAGTATTTT; V gene: TRBV27; D gene: NA; J gene: TRBJ2-3; clone size: NA; CDR3 length: 15
CDR3 protein: CASSRLASYNEQFF; CDR3 DNA: TGTGCCAGTAGCCGGTTAGCTTCCTACAATGAGCAGTTCTTC; V gene: TRBV19; D gene: NA; J gene: TRBJ2-1; clone size: NA; CDR3 length: 14
CDR3 protein: CASSPTIPGELFF; CDR3 DNA: TGTGCCAGCAGCCCGACAATCCCCGGGGAGCTGTTTTTT; V gene: TRBV27; D gene: NA; J gene: TRBJ2-2; clone size: NA; CDR3 length: 13
CDR3 protein: CASSFGDSHNEQFF; CDR3 DNA: TGCGCCAGCAGCTTCGGGGACTCGCACAATGAGCAGTTCTTC; V gene: TRBV5-1; D gene: NA; J gene: TRBJ2-1; clone size: NA; CDR3 length: 14
CDR3 protein: CASSLGPSSYEQYF; CDR3 DNA: TGTGCCAGCAGCTTGGGTCCTAGCTCCTACGAGCAGTACTTC; V gene: TRBV5-6; D gene: NA; J gene: TRBJ2-7; clone size: NA; CDR3 length: 14